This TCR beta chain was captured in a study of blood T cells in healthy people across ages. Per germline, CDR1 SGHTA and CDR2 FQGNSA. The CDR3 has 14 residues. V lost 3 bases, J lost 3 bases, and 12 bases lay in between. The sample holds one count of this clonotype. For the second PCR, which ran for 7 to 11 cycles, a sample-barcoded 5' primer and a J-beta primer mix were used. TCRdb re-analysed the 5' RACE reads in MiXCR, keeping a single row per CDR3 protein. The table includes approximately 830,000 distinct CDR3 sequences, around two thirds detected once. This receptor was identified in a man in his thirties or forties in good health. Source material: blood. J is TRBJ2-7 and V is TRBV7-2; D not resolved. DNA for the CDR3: TGTGCCAGCAGCTTTAACGCTGGCAACTACGAGCAGTACTTC. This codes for CASSFNAGNYEQYF.